This record looks at one T cell receptor beta chain sequence and its context. The antigen is unknown. CDR1 and CDR2 from the germline V gene are GTSNPN and SVGIG (reference sequence). With 3 bases removed from V and 3 bases from J, the gap between germline ends came to 9 bases. There are 12 residues in the CDR3. These data belong to a study of CD8 T cells in ankylosing spondylitis. By quantitative 5'-RACE with molecular barcodes, the TCR beta libraries were made. TCRdb fed the 5' RACE reads into MiXCR, producing one record per CDR3 protein. Seen here are 700,000 or so distinct CDR3 sequences, 19% observed once, and the top ten hold 15% to 20%. General study points: As reported, disease-linked clones showed significant enrichment in matched ankylosing spondylitis synovial fluid. A motif of 8 or 9 highly homologous TCR beta variants was seen as apparently characteristic of ankylosing spondylitis blood. Past research had described some motif variants in reactive arthritis synovial fluid and blood.

This clonotype was obtained from a male donor with ankylosing spondylitis. Specimen: blood, either unsorted or a sorted T cell fraction (not recorded which). This chain connects TRBV30 to TRBJ2-7; possibly TRBD1 for D (5 bases). For the CDR3, the DNA is TGTGCCTGGAGAGGGGTCCACTACGAGCAGTACTTC. It translates to CAWRGVHYEQYF.